The entry below describes one T cell receptor beta chain. The antigen is unknown. The sample is drawn from a study of cytomegalovirus exposure and HLA in healthy donors. For the study at large: There were under 140 million unique TCR beta sequences, drawn from approximately 180 million T cells, in an earlier analysis. Study findings and constraints: A later analysis, which compared TCR beta chains of equal frequency, found the HLA-associated ones more clonally expanded. TCR beta V- and J-gene trimming was later associated with a missense DCLRE1C variant. Owing to their indistinguishability, certain V segments, notably TRBV6-2 and TRBV6-3, were excluded.

V lost 8 bases, J lost 0 bases, and 5 bases stayed unmatched. The length of the CDR3 is 14 residues. Germline CDR1 reads MNHEY; CDR2 reads SMNVEV (reference sequence). Researchers ran the PCR with 60 Vbeta and 13 Jbeta primers. TCRdb's table, derived via immunoSEQ multiplex PCR, lists solely in-frame clones and lacks some. The sample holds under 250,000 clones, about 79% seen once. This sequence joins TRBV27 and TRBJ2-3; 7 bases match TRBD2. The sample taken for sequencing was PBMCs. The receptor's source is a male donor in good health and CMV-seronegative. CDR3 DNA: TGTGCCAGCGGGTCTAGCGGAAGCACAGATACGCAGTATTTT. Protein product: CASGSSGSTDTQYF.